This T cell receptor beta chain is from a study of blood T cells in healthy people across ages. General study findings and limits: Unsorted PBMC material precluded a definitive naive versus antigen-experienced comparison.

This clonotype was seen a handful of times. Its cognate antigen is unknown. PCR was performed a second time for about 6 to 12 cycles using a sample-barcoded 5' primer and a J-beta primer mix. TCRdb reanalysed the 5' RACE reads using MiXCR and keeps one entry per CDR3 protein. The sample contains 540,000 or so distinct CDR3 sequences, 24% of which appear only once. The sample providers were healthy Caucasian people from Russia, aged about 6 to 95. In germline, CDR1 is SGHRS, CDR2 YFSETQ. The length of the CDR3 is 16 residues. The ends lost 4 bases at V and 4 bases at J; junction bases unmatched: 11. This sample also belongs to another study, concerning T cells of mothers and their children. As that report states: Reads recorded for TCR beta CDR3 numbered over 9 million per mother and approximately 2.9 million per child. There was no detection of any persistent microchimeric T cell clones.

The sample consisted of blood. The sequence derives from a boy younger than 18 in good health. This chain connects TRBV5-1 to TRBJ2-5; 9 bases map to TRBD1. This chain's CDR3 is CASSPGMTGGGETQYF. CDR3 DNA: TGCGCCAGCAGCCCAGGAATGACAGGGGGAGGAGAGACCCAGTACTTC.